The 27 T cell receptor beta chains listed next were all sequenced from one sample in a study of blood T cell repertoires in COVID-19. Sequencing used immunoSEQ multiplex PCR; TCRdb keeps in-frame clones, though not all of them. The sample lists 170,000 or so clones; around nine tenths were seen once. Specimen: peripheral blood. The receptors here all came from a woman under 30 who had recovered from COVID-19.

The CDR3 here is CASSLAVRAGGGTDTQYF. In DNA, the CDR3 is TGTGCCAGCAGCTTGGCGGTGAGAGCGGGGGGCGGCACAGATACGCAGTATTTT. The V and J genes are TRBV7-8 and TRBJ2-3; 9 nucleotides match TRBD2. Germline trimming cut 3 bases from V and 1 base from J; bases unmatched to any gene: 11. Germline-derived CDR1 and CDR2 are SGHVS and FQNEAQ. The CDR3 is made up of 18 amino acids. The full variable domain, in which reference TRBV7-8 and TRBJ2-3 provide the parts outside the CDR3, is GAGVSQSPRYKVAKRGQDVALRCDPISGHVSLFWYQQALGQGPEFLTYFQNEAQLDKSGLPSDRFFAERPEGSVSTLKIQRTQQEDSAVYLCASSLAVRAGGGTDTQYFGPGTRLTVL.

CDR3 region: CASSMALVFTDTQYF. For the CDR3, the DNA is TGTGCCAGTAGTATGGCCCTTGTCTTCACAGATACGCAGTATTTT. J is TRBJ2-3 and V is TRBV19, with no clear D. V was cut by 3 bases and J by 2 bases, with 12 bases left in between. This CDR3 region has 15 residues. Germline assignment: CDR1 LNHDA and CDR2 SQIVND (reference sequence).

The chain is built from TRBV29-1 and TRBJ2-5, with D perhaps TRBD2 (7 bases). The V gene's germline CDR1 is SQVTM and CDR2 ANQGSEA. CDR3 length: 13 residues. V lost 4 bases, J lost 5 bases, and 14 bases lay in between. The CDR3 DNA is TGCAGCGTTGGTCGGGGGGCTCGGGAGACCCAGTACTTC. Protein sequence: CSVGRGARETQYF.

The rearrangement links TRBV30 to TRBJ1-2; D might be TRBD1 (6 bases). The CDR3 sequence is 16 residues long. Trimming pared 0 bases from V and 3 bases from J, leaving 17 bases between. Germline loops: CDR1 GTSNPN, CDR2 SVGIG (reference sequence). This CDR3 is CAWSVLRGRGYYGYTF. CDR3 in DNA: TGTGCCTGGAGTGTTCTCAGAGGAAGGGGGTACTATGGCTACACCTTC.

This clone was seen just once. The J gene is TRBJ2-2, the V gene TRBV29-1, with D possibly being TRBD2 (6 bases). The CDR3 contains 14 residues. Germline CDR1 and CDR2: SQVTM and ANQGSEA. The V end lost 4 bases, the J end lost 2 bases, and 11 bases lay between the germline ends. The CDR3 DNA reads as TGCAGCGTTGCTCGGGACTCCAACACCGGGGAGCTGTTTTTT. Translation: CSVARDSNTGELFF.

The CDR3 region has the DNA TGTGCCAGCAGCACGCGGACTAGCGGGAGGGCCTCCAATGAGCAGTTCTTC. It translates to CASSTRTSGRASNEQFF. The chain uses TRBV7-9 and TRBJ2-1; 15 bases agree with TRBD2. The CDR3 runs to 17 residues. Losses at the gene ends were 5 bases for V and 6 bases for J; bases not matched to a gene: 8. The germline CDR1 and CDR2 sequences are SEHNR and FQNEAQ (reference sequence). Full variable domain (missing parts from reference TRBV7-9 and TRBJ2-1): DTGVSQNPRHKITKRGQNVTFRCDPISEHNRLYWYRQTLGQGPEFLTYFQNEAQLEKSRLLSDRFSAERPKGSFSTLEIQRTEQGDSAMYLCASSTRTSGRASNEQFFGPGTRLTVL.

The CDR3 protein is CASSLVWSGNYEQYF. The CDR3, as DNA: TGTGCCAGCAGCTTGGTATGGTCAGGGAACTACGAGCAGTACTTC. V and J are TRBV5-6 and TRBJ2-7; D might be TRBD1 (5 bases). CDR1 and CDR2 (germline): SGHDT, YYEEEE. The germline V and J ends were trimmed by 0 bases and 3 bases, with 13 bases remaining between them. The CDR3 is made up of 15 amino acids.

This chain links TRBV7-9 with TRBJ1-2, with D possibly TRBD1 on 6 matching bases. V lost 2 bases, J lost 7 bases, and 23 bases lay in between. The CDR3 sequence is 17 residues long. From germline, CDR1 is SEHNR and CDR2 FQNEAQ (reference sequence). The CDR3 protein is CASSLSAGASRFGGYTF. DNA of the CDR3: TGTGCCAGCAGCTTATCGGCAGGGGCCAGCAGGTTCGGTGGCTACACCTTC.

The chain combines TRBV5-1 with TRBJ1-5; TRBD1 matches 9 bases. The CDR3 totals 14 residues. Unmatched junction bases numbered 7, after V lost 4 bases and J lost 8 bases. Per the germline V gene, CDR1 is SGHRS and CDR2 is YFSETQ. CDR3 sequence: CASSLGTGLEPQHF. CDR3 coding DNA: TGCGCCAGCAGCCTGGGGACAGGGTTGGAGCCCCAGCATTTT.

The CDR3 here is CAISGEGSNQPQHF. The CDR3 region has the DNA TGTGCCATCAGTGGGGAGGGGAGCAATCAGCCCCAGCATTTT. V gene TRBV10-3 combines with J gene TRBJ1-5, with D perhaps matching TRBD1 (5 bases). V was cut by 4 bases and J by 1 base, with 8 bases left in between. CDR1 is ENHRY, CDR2 SYGVKD, per germline. This CDR3 has 14 residues.

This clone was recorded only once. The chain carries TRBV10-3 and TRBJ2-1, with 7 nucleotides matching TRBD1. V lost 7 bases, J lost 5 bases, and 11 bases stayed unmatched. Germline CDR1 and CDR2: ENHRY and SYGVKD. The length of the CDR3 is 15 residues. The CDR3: CAITGGQSANNEQFF. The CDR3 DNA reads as TGTGCCATCACTGGGGGACAGTCAGCAAACAATGAGCAGTTCTTC.

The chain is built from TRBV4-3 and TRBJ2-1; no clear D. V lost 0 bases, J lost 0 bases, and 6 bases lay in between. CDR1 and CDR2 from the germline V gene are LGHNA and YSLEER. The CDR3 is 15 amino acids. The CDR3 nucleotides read TGCGCCAGCAGCCAAGATGTCCGCTCCTACAATGAGCAGTTCTTC. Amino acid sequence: CASSQDVRSYNEQFF.

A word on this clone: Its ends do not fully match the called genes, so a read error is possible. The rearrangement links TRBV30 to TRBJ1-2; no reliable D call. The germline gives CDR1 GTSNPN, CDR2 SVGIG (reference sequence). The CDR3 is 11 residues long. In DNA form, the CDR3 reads TGTGCCTGGAGTGTAACTACTGTCCTTATTTTC. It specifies CAWSVTTVLIF. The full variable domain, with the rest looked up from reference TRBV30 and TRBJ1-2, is SQTIHQWPATLVQPVGSPLSLECTVEGTSNPNLYWYRQAAGRGLQLLFYSVGIGQISSEVPQNLSASRPQDRQFILSSKKLLLSDSGFYLCAWSVTTVLIFGSGTRLTVV.

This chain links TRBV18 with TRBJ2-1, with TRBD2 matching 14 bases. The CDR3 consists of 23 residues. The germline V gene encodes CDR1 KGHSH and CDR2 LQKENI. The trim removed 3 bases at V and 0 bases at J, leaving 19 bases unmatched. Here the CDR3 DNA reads TGTGCCAGCTCACCGGGGACAGGGGGGCTAGGGACTAGCGGGAGAAGCTCCTACAATGAGCAGTTCTTC. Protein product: CASSPGTGGLGTSGRSSYNEQFF.

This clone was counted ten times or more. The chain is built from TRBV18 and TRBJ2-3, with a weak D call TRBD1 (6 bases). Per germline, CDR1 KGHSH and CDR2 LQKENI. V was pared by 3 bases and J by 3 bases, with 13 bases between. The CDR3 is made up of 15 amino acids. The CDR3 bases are TGTGCCAGCTCACCTGGATGGACAGTTACAGATACGCAGTATTTT. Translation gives CASSPGWTVTDTQYF.

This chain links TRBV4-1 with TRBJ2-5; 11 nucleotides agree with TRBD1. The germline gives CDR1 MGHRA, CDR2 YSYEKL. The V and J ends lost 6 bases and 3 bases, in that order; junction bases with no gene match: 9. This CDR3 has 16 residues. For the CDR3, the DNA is TGCGCCAGCAGAGACCTCCGGGACAGGGGGAAAGAGACCCAGTACTTC. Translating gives CASRDLRDRGKETQYF.

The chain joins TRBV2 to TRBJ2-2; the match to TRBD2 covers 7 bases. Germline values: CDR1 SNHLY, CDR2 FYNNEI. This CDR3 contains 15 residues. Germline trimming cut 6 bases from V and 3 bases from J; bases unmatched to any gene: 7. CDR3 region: CASRPPGGDTGELFF. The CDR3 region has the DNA TGTGCCAGCAGGCCTCCGGGGGGAGACACCGGGGAGCTGTTTTTT.

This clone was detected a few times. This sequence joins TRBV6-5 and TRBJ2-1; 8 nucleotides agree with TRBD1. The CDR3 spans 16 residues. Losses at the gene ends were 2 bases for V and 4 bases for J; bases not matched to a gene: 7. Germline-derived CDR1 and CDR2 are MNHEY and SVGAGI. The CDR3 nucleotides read TGTGCCAGCAGTTACACCACCGGGACAGGTTACAATGAGCAGTTCTTC. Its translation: CASSYTTGTGYNEQFF.

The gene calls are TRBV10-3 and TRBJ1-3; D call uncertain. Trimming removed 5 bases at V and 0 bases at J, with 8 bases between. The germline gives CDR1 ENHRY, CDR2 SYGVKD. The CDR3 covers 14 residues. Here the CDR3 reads CAISHGSSGNTIYF. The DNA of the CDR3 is TGTGCCATCAGTCATGGGAGCTCTGGAAACACCATATATTTT.

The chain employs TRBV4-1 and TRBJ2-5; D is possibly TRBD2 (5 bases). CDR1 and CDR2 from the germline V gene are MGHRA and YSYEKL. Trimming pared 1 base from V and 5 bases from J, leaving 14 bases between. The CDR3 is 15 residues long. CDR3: CASSQAGLGGETQYF. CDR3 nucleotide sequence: TGCGCCAGCAGCCAAGCGGGCCTGGGCGGGGAGACCCAGTACTTC.

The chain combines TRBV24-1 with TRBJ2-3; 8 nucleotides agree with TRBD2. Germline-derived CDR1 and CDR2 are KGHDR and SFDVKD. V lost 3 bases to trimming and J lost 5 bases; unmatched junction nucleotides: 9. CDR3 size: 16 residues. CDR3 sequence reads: CATSDAGTRLGDTQYF. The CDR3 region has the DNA TGTGCCACCAGTGATGCCGGGACTAGACTTGGAGATACGCAGTATTTT.

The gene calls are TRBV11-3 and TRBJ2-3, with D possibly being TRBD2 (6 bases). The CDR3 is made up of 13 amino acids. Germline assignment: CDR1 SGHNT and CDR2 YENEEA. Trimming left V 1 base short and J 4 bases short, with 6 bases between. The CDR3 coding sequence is TGTGCCAGCAGCTTAGGGGGGGCAGATACGCAGTATTTT. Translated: CASSLGGADTQYF. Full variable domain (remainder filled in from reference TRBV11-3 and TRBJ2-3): EAGVVQSPRYKIIEKKQPVAFWCNPISGHNTLYWYLQNLGQGPELLIRYENEEAVDDSQLPKDRFSAERLKGVDSTLKIQPAELGDSAVYLCASSLGGADTQYFGPGTRLTVL.

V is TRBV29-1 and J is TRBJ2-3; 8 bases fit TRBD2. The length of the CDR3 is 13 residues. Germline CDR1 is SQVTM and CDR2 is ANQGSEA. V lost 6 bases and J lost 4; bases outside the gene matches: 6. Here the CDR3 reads CSVRDGGADTQYF. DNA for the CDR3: TGCAGCGTCAGAGACGGGGGGGCAGATACGCAGTATTTT.

The CDR3 protein is CASSQDPGGYTEAFF. CDR3 nucleotide sequence: TGCGCCAGCAGCCAAGACCCCGGAGGGTACACTGAAGCTTTCTTT. This chain uses TRBV4-3 with TRBJ1-1; D unresolved. V lost 0 bases and J lost 3, with 11 bases in between. Germline lookup yields CDR1 LGHNA and CDR2 YSLEER. This CDR3 comprises 15 residues.

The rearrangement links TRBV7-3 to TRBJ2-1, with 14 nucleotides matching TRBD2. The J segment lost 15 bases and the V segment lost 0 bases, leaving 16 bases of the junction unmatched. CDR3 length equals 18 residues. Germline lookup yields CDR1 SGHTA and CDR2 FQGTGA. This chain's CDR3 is CASSLTVRPGLAGAHLFF. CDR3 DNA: TGTGCCAGCAGCTTAACAGTGAGACCGGGACTAGCGGGAGCCCACCTGTTCTTC.

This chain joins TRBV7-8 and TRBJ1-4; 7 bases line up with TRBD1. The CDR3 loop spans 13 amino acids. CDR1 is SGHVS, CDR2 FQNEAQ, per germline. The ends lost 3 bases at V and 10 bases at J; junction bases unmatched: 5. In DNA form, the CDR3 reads TGTGCCAGCAGCTTGAGACAGGGAAGAAAACTGTTTTTT. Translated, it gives CASSLRQGRKLFF.

The CDR3 reads CASSLVSVTGIGEKLFF. CDR3 nucleotides: TGTGCCAGCAGCTTGGTTTCGGTGACGGGGATTGGAGAAAAACTGTTTTTT. The V call is TRBV5-6, the J call TRBJ1-4; D gene ambiguous. Germline lookup yields CDR1 SGHDT and CDR2 YYEEEE. V lost 0 bases to trimming and J lost 8 bases, with 20 bases between them. This CDR3 contains 17 residues.